This TCR beta chain was sequenced in a study of T cell responses to AZD1222 COVID-19 vaccine. This clone has a single count. What it binds is not known. Generated by immunoSEQ multiplex PCR, the TCRdb table keeps only in-frame clones and is missing some. The table has some 140,000 clones, roughly nine tenths seen once. The germline CDR1 and CDR2 sequences are MNHEY and SMNVEV (reference sequence). The trim removed 0 bases at V and 4 bases at J, leaving 5 bases unmatched. The CDR3 is 17 residues long. Findings and caveats of the study: Only a handful of people who got AZD1222 tested seropositive at baseline.

The V call is TRBV27, the J call TRBJ2-5; TRBD2 agrees at 13 bases. This material consisted of peripheral blood, taken on day 0 of MenACWY control vaccination. This receptor was taken from an adult in good health. CDR3: CASSLSPTSGRRETQYF. The CDR3 region has the DNA TGTGCCAGCAGTTTATCCCCGACTAGCGGGAGGAGAGAGACCCAGTACTTC.